These 9 T cell receptor beta chains were all obtained from the same sample, sequenced in a study of blood T cell repertoires in COVID-19. The assay was immunoSEQ multiplex PCR, and TCRdb's table has in-frame clones only and misses some. The sample has 300,000 to 350,000 clones; nearly 90% are singletons. The specimen was peripheral blood. These receptors all come from a woman between 40 and 50 years old with COVID-19, enrolled during active disease.

This clone was seen just once. The chain couples TRBV30 to TRBJ1-5; unclear D gene. CDR1 and CDR2 from the germline V gene are GTSNPN and SVGIG (reference sequence). The CDR3 consists of 12 residues. V dropped 5 bases and J dropped 5 bases, with 10 bases sitting between them. The CDR3 is CAWALGDQPQHF. The CDR3, as DNA: TGTGCCTGGGCGCTCGGTGATCAGCCCCAGCATTTT.

The rearrangement joins TRBV9 to TRBJ1-4; 9 bases map to TRBD1. Germline V gene sequence: CDR1 SGDLS, CDR2 YYNGEE. CDR3 length equals 15 residues. V shed 3 bases and J 7 bases; nucleotides not matched to a gene: 7. The CDR3 DNA follows: TGTGCCAGCAGCGAACGACAGGGGGTGCGTGAAAAACTGTTTTTT. It yields the protein CASSERQGVREKLFF. Filled out from reference TRBV9 and TRBJ1-4, the complete variable domain reads DSGVTQTPKHLITATGQRVTLRCSPRSGDLSVYWYQQSLDQGLQFLIQYYNGEERAKGNILERFSAQQFPDLHSELNLSSLELGDSALYFCASSERQGVREKLFFGSGTQLSVL.

The V gene is TRBV2, the J gene TRBJ1-2; tentatively, D is TRBD1 (6 bases). The germline CDR1 and CDR2 sequences are SNHLY and FYNNEI. Trimming cost V 3 bases and J 8 bases, with 22 bases left between them. This CDR3 is built from 16 residues. CDR3 protein: CASSDRGGRQGGGYTF. The CDR3 DNA sequence: TGTGCCAGCAGTGATAGGGGGGGGCGCCAGGGTGGAGGCTACACCTTC.

The CDR3, as DNA: TGTGCCAGCAAAGCCGACAGGGCCCGTCCTGAAGCTTTCTTT. It translates to CASKADRARPEAFF. The chain couples TRBV6-5 to TRBJ1-1, with TRBD1 identical over 7 bases. V was pared by 7 bases and J by 6 bases, with 11 bases of the junction left unmatched. The CDR3 is made up of 14 amino acids. The germline CDR1 and CDR2 sequences are MNHEY and SVGAGI.

The V gene is TRBV5-1, the J gene TRBJ2-3; D is undetermined. The V gene lost 1 base and the J gene lost 0 bases, with 9 bases spanning the gap. CDR1 is SGHRS, CDR2 YFSETQ, per germline. The CDR3 loop spans 15 amino acids. In nucleotides, the CDR3 is TGCGCCAGCAGCTTGATAGGTAGCAGCACAGATACGCAGTATTTT. Amino acids: CASSLIGSSTDTQYF.

A word on this clone: At one end, the junction sequence differs from germline, possibly due to a read error. The V call is TRBV20-1, the J call TRBJ2-1; 8 bases fit TRBD2. CDR1 DFQATT and CDR2 SNEGSKA come from the germline V gene (reference sequence). The CDR3 is 10 residues long. The CDR3 DNA sequence: TGCAGTGCCAGCGGGGGATCTCGGCTCTTC. It codes for CSASGGSRLF.

The chain links TRBV11-2 to TRBJ1-1, with 11 bases fitting TRBD1. From germline, CDR1 is SGHAT and CDR2 FQNNGV. This CDR3 region has 15 residues. J was trimmed by 4 bases and V by 4 bases; bases with no gene match: 5. The CDR3 loop reads CASSSRDRGFTEAFF. The CDR3 DNA is TGTGCCAGCAGCTCCAGGGACAGGGGGTTCACTGAAGCTTTCTTT. Full variable domain (rest looked up from reference TRBV11-2 and TRBJ1-1): EAGVAQSPRYKIIEKRQSVAFWCNPISGHATLYWYQQILGQGPKLLIQFQNNGVVDDSQLPKDRFSAERLKGVDSTLKIQPAKLEDSAVYLCASSSRDRGFTEAFFGQGTRLTVV.

This chain uses TRBV10-3 with TRBJ2-5, with no clear D. The DNA matches TRBJ2-7 better at its end, which makes the J call doubtful. The germline gives CDR1 ENHRY, CDR2 SYGVKD. The CDR3 contains 11 residues. The CDR3 reads CAISDLYEQYF. The DNA for the CDR3 is TGTGCCATCAGTGACCTCTACGAGCAGTACTTC.

The CDR3 sequence is CSARVGTVAYEQYF. The CDR3 DNA reads TGCAGCGCCCGAGTCGGGACAGTAGCCTACGAGCAGTACTTC. The V call is TRBV29-1, the J call TRBJ2-7, with 7 bases lining up with TRBD1. V lost 7 bases, J lost 2 bases, and 11 bases stayed unmatched. CDR1 is SQVTM, CDR2 ANQGSEA, per germline. This CDR3 spans 14 amino acids.